This TCR beta chain was observed in a study of cytomegalovirus exposure and HLA in healthy donors (dated by TCRdb to the late 2010s). In terms of the full investigation: According to an earlier analysis of a few hundred of the donors, about 179 million T cells yielded over 90 million unique TCR beta sequences and 276 Gb of sequence data. The genetic ancestry cluster associated with self-reported Caucasian donors included around 76% of the roughly 400 genotyped donors. A later analysis re-examined previously published TCR beta repertoires from about 700 donors and added high-resolution HLA genotyping to investigate patterns of TCR occurrence. All discovery cohort repertoires had been generated on a single sequencing platform. In addition to the first cohort of around 670 subjects, a separate validation cohort of 120 different subjects was used. To predict cytomegalovirus infection status, the study combined high-throughput TCR immunosequencing, statistical association of individual TCRs with disease status, and machine learning. HLA typing covered class I and class II loci at four-digit resolution. Across around 400 genotyped donors of the cohort, an average of about 200,000 unique TCR beta nucleotide sequences per donor were sequenced, and 15% to 20% of those sequences were non-productive. Donor age, sex, ethnicity and CMV serostatus were collected together with the repertoire data. To decide whether each TCR beta V gene segment behaved as functional or pseudogenic, an earlier analysis of some 570 of the donors relied on high-throughput TCR beta sequencing. The study profiled the T cell repertoires of under 850 subjects by immunosequencing and related them to cytomegalovirus serostatus. Roughly 5 DR-DQ haplotypes were treated as single units for association and clustering because of strong linkage in the cohort. The study aimed to test whether cataloging public T cell receptors could reveal signatures of past pathogen exposure. A later genetic analysis took genome-wide SNP genotypes for about 65% of the 666 donors and used that subset as a discovery cohort. About 280 gigabases of sequencing data and 80 million or so unique TCR sequences were included in an early release covering roughly 700 HLA-typed donors. Typing coverage differed by locus: A, B, C, DRB1 and DQB1 were typed in roughly 620-640 donors, DQA1 in 522, DPA1 in some 600, and DPB1 in just under 490. Rather than using new phenotypic data, the later analysis identified candidate immune exposures from TCR beta sequences and from how often those sequences occurred across donors. Broad study findings and their caveats: The classifier was reported to diagnose cytomegalovirus status with high specificity and sensitivity in both the original and validation cohorts. Several of the top co-occurrence clusters appeared to be linked to parvovirus B19, influenza, CMV and Epstein-Barr virus, according to a later analysis. In a later genetic analysis, fewer N-insertions in productive TCRs were reported among donors in an Asian-associated ancestry cluster than the 666-donor mean. Across donors, most TCR sequences were observed very rarely, whereas some public TCRs were present in many individuals. A later analysis associated approximately 17,000 TCR beta sequences with specific HLA alleles at a false discovery rate of 0.05. A total of 150 to 200 TCR beta chains were listed by the study as associated with cytomegalovirus. Only TCR beta chains were sequenced in this cohort, and the absence of alpha or paired-chain data limited detectable features. Sequencing depth was assumed to be roughly uniform across donors in the presence/absence analyses, though that assumption may not hold. In vitro tests confirmed that a few of the cytomegalovirus-associated TCR beta chains recognize cytomegalovirus antigens. A further reported finding was that TCR beta sequences accurately predicted the HLA-A and HLA-B alleles for most subjects in the first cohort. HLA typing was unavailable for some donors at each locus, so association tests used only the typed subset. The earlier analysis of 587 of the donors excluded around 17 rarely observed V segments, including chromosome 9 orphons, because counts were too low. In an earlier analysis of 587 of the donors, most TCR beta V segments were observed in productive rearrangements about 90% or about 30% of the time, broadly matching IMGT annotations. Linkage disequilibrium might explain the correlated functional status among segregating V segments, but an unknown experimental factor could not be ruled out. For the cohort, immune exposure information was limited to CMV serostatus. Assigning TCR associations to individual alleles was difficult when HLA alleles, especially DR and DQ, strongly co-occurred. According to a later analysis, TCR association rates differed among HLA loci, with DRB1 alleles showing the most associated TCRs and HLA-C alleles showing the fewest. It was suggested by the authors that the approach could potentially be generalized to other disease states and immunological phenotypes. A cluster of highly shared sequence variants was judged likely to be a technical artifact of the sequencing pipeline. An association between a missense DCLRE1C variant and V-gene and J-gene trimming of TCR beta chains was found in a later genetic analysis and replicated in an independent cohort. According to a later analysis, most CMV-associated TCR beta chains appeared to be HLA-restricted, and the HLA associations seemed to be driven largely by CMV exposure. In a later analysis, HLA-associated TCR beta chains showed more clonal expansion and lower generation probabilities than non-associated chains that were equally common.

The library was generated by the immunoSEQ multiplex PCR assay. A mixture of 60 forward primers for TCR Vbeta segments and 13 reverse primers for TCR Jbeta segments was used in the multiplex PCR. The CDR3 region of rearranged TCR beta genes was amplified from genomic DNA by a multiplex PCR assay. Amplified TCR beta libraries were sequenced as 87-base-pair reads on the Illumina HiSeq System. The authors' pipeline ran thus. Across the 670 or so repertoires, a later analysis counted around 80 million unique TCR beta chains, around 11 million of which were shared by at least two donors. A nearest-neighbor algorithm error-corrected the raw reads and collapsed the reads into unique sequences, merging closely related sequences to remove PCR and sequencing errors. V, D and J gene segments were assigned by aligning CDR3 sequences to IMGT reference sequences. For a sequence to be retained, a match of at least six nucleotides was required to both a V gene segment and a J gene segment. Rearrangements were classified as productive when the CDR3 lacked stop codons and remained in frame with V and J, and all other rearrangements were classified as non-productive. Following IMGT convention, CDR3 was defined as the stretch from the second conserved V-encoded cysteine to the conserved J-encoded phenylalanine. Sequences without an unambiguous match to a single V gene segment were excluded from the earlier analysis of several hundred of the donors. An earlier analysis of roughly 590 of the donors called V segments functional above 56.7% productive rearrangements and segregating when the between-donor standard deviation exceeded 5%. A statistical classification framework was built for diagnosing cytomegalovirus status from the catalog of TCR beta chain sequences. In a later analysis, V and J genes were assigned by comparing TCR nucleotide sequences against IMGT/GENE-DB human TR gene sequences. The TCRdist pipeline was used in a later analysis to assign CDR3 sequences and most-parsimonious VDJ recombination scenarios. In a later analysis, each TCR beta chain was defined by its CDR3 amino acid sequence together with its V-gene family, and reads lacking a unique V-gene family were excluded. As a way to deal with suspected cross-contamination and a sequencing artifact, a later analysis dropped over 550 nucleotide sequences that were highly shared and had low generation probability. In a later analysis, a clonal expansion index for each public chain was calculated from normalized within-repertoire ranks of inferred template counts. Generation probabilities in a later analysis came from a VDJ recombination model fitted to out-of-frame rearrangements, and those results were checked against IGoR. In a later analysis, TCR-TCR, TCR-HLA and TCR-CMV co-occurrence was scored with hypergeometric tests, and a repertoire-size bias correction was applied to TCR pairs. False discovery rates were estimated in a later analysis by permuting HLA or CMV assignments 20 times. A later analysis grouped co-occurring TCRs with DBSCAN, adding TCRdist sequence similarity when clustering within HLA-allele-positive subsets. Repertoires with fewer than 30,000 or more than 120,000 public chains, plus five repertoires with anomalous nucleotide sharing, were excluded from co-occurrence clustering. The table was pulled from immuneACCESS by TCRdb, which kept in-frame rearrangements only. Such tables lose some clones; where checked, under half of the loss comes from unresolved V genes, and the rest has no known cause. The V and J calls and clone size were taken over from that table, and D and trimming were inferred from the DNA. Recorded for this sample are more than 60,000 clones; 70% to 80% of them occurred a single time. Around 3.3% of the sample comes from the top ten.

Concerning this clone: The target of this receptor is not known. No per-base quality is available; no much larger clone lies one base away.

In total, roughly 710 healthy bone marrow donors made up the cohort. All cohort members were sampled while nominally healthy, although unrecorded immune exposures were likely present. The donor tested CMV seronegative and was one of the 352 seronegative cohort members. Every donor gave a peripheral blood sample, and the peripheral blood mononuclear cells from that sample were used for TCR beta sequencing. The Qiagen DNeasy Blood Extraction Kit was used to extract genomic DNA from the blood cell samples. The receptor comes from a man younger than 35 in good health and CMV-seronegative. Source material: PBMCs.

In nucleotides, the sequence is TGTGCCAGCAGTTTTGACCCTTTCCCAGGGGTGTTTGAAGCTTTCTTT. Translated, this gives CASSFDPFPGVFEAFF. The chain is assembled from TRBV27 and TRBJ1-1; D gene: possibly TRBD1, on 6 matching bases. Based on the germline V gene (reference sequence), the CDR1 and CDR2 sequences are MNHEY and SMNVEV. The CDR3 holds 16 amino acids from the cysteine to the phenylalanine. Only the CDR3 DNA stays, 48 bases, in frame from base 1. V loses 3 bases of germline sequence and J loses 7 bases, and the interval between the two ends is 21 bases.